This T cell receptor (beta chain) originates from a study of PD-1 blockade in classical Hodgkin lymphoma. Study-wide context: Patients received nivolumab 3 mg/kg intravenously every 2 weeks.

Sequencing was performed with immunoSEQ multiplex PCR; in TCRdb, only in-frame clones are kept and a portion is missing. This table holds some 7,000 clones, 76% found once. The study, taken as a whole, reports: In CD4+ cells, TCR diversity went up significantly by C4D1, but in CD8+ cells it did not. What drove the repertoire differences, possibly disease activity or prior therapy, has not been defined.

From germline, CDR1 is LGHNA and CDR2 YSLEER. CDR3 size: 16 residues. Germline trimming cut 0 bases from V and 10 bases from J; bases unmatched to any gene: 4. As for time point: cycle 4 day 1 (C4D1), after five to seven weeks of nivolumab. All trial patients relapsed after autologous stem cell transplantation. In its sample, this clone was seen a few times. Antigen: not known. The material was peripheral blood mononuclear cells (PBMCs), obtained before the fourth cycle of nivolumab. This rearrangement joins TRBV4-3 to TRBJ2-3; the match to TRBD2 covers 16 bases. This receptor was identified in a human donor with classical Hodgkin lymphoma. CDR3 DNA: TGCGCCAGCAGCCAAGATGCGGGGACTAGCGGGAGGGCGCAGTATTTT. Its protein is CASSQDAGTSGRAQYF.